A single sample is the source of the 10 T cell receptor beta chains below, sequenced in a study. The sorted Tregs were CD4+CD25+CD127-/low cells. TCRdb independently ran MiXCR on the 5' RACE reads; one entry per CDR3 protein. The data show about 42,000 distinct CDR3 sequences, around 20% seen once. The sequenced sample consisted of Tregs sorted from blood. These receptors came from a female donor with breast cancer.

With regard to this clonotype: This may be a read error, as it is one base from a much larger clone. This CDR3 is CASSLGVRGLRRTKNIQYF. The CDR3 coding sequence is TGCGCCAGCAGCCTTGGGGTCAGGGGGCTAAGGAGGACCAAAAACATTCAGTACTTC. The chain recombines TRBV5-1 with TRBJ2-4; 8 positions match TRBD1. Germline V gives CDR1 SGHRS, CDR2 YFSETQ. J gave up 2 bases and V 4 bases, and 17 bases lay outside the gene matches. There are 19 residues in the CDR3.

Comments on this clonotype: A read error may account for a junction end that differs from germline. V and J are TRBV7-2 and TRBJ1-5, with D perhaps matching TRBD1 (5 bases). CDR3 length equals 14 residues. The germline V gene has CDR1 SGHTA and CDR2 FQGNSA. The CDR3 loop is CASSFQGGNQPQRF. DNA for the CDR3: TGTGCCAGCAGCTTTCAGGGCGGGAATCAGCCCCAGCGTTTT.

In its sample, this clonotype was seen a few times. The CDR3 region is CASSYYRSNQPQHF. The CDR3 region has the DNA TGTGCCAGCAGTTATTACAGGAGCAATCAGCCCCAGCATTTT. V and J are TRBV6-6 and TRBJ1-5; tentative D call: TRBD1 (5 bases). Trimming removed 3 bases at V and 1 base at J, with 7 bases between. This CDR3 is built from 14 residues. CDR1 and CDR2 (germline): MNHNY, SVGAGI (reference sequence).

In this sample, this clonotype turned up a few times. The chain joins TRBV11-2 to TRBJ2-5; perhaps D is TRBD1 or TRBD2 (6 bases each). The germline V gene encodes CDR1 SGHAT and CDR2 FQNNGV. CDR3 length: 15 amino acids. V lost 2 bases and J 4 bases, leaving 14 bases between the germline ends. The CDR3 DNA reads as TGTGCCAGCAGCTTAATACAGGGAGGATTAGAGACCCAGTACTTC. Amino acid sequence: CASSLIQGGLETQYF.

This clonotype was counted many times. CDR3 sequence: CASSLTSSYEQYF. CDR3 DNA sequence: TGCGCCAGCAGCTTGACTAGCTCCTACGAGCAGTACTTC. The chain recombines TRBV5-1 with TRBJ2-7; possible D gene TRBD2, 5 bases. This CDR3 is 13 amino acids long. The germline V gene encodes CDR1 SGHRS and CDR2 YFSETQ. V gave up 1 base and J gave up 0 bases, with 5 bases separating them.

This clonotype came up a few times. The rearrangement uses TRBV5-6 and TRBJ1-2; possible D gene TRBD1, 6 bases. Germline V lookup: CDR1 SGHDT, CDR2 YYEEEE. Trimming left V 3 bases short and J 5 bases short, with 17 bases between. This CDR3 has 15 residues. The CDR3 coding sequence is TGTGCCAGCAGCTCGGACAGTTTTTTCACATATGGCTACACCTTC. It specifies CASSSDSFFTYGYTF. The full variable domain, completed using reference TRBV5-6 and TRBJ1-2, is DAGVTQSPTHLIKTRGQQVTLRCSPKSGHDTVSWYQQALGQGPQFIFQYYEEEERQRGNFPDRFSGHQFPNYSSELNVNALLLGDSALYLCASSSDSFFTYGYTFGSGTRLTVV.

This clonotype has at least ten counts. The J gene is TRBJ1-4, the V gene TRBV6-5; D is perhaps TRBD1 (5 bases). V was shortened by 4 bases and J by 7 bases, with 13 bases between the two germline ends. The CDR3 totals 14 residues. The V gene's germline CDR1 is MNHEY and CDR2 SVGAGI. The CDR3 sequence is CASSWGSGREKLFF. CDR3 sequence (DNA): TGTGCCAGCAGTTGGGGCAGTGGGCGTGAAAAACTGTTTTTT.

In its sample, this clonotype was seen many times. The J gene is TRBJ2-1, the V gene TRBV27; D is ambiguous. Trimming stripped 4 bases from V and 8 bases from J, with 9 bases between. The CDR3 consists of 12 residues. Germline V gene data show CDR1 as MNHEY and CDR2 as SMNVEV (reference sequence). CDR3 sequence (DNA): TGTGCCAGCAGTTATAGCAGCCATGAGCAGTTCTTC. Translated, it gives CASSYSSHEQFF.

As to this clonotype: A much larger clone is a single base away; this may be a read error. CDR3 sequence (DNA): TGTGCCAGCACTACAAGGGGGGGCTTCTATGGCTACACCTTC. This sequence encodes CASTTRGGFYGYTF. The chain has TRBV12-3 or TRBV12-4 and TRBJ1-2; tentative D call: TRBD1 (6 bases). There are 14 residues in the CDR3. The V end lost 7 bases, the J end lost 4 bases, and 16 bases lay between the germline ends.

This clonotype was seen more than once but under ten times. The V and J genes are TRBV9 and TRBJ1-3; 8 nucleotides align to TRBD1. V dropped 4 bases and J dropped 1; count of bases not matched to a gene: 7. Germline CDR1 reads SGDLS; CDR2 reads YYNGEE. The CDR3 spans 16 residues. This CDR3 is CASSRSDRESGNTIYF. CDR3 DNA: TGTGCCAGCAGCCGGTCGGACAGGGAGTCTGGAAACACCATATATTTT. The complete variable domain, with remaining parts taken from reference TRBV9 and TRBJ1-3, reads DSGVTQTPKHLITATGQRVTLRCSPRSGDLSVYWYQQSLDQGLQFLIQYYNGEERAKGNILERFSAQQFPDLHSELNLSSLELGDSALYFCASSRSDRESGNTIYFGEGSWLTVV.